This T cell receptor beta chain was recorded in a study of OX40 agonist ivuxolimab in advanced cancers. Study-wide context: Cohort: around 83% men, mean age around 61, aged about 20 to 90. Regarding the study as a whole: Averaging showed that CD8+ T cells had more expanded clones than CD4+ did. At doses 0.1 to 3.0 mg/kg, CD4+ and CD8+ clones expanded. Relatively little clonal expansion, among the lowest observed, appeared in partial responders at 0.1-3.0 mg/kg.

Sequenced by immunoSEQ multiplex PCR; TCRdb stores in-frame clones only, minus some. The data show around 64,000 clones, about 83% seen once. The CDR3 consists of 13 residues. Trimming cost V 6 bases and J 5 bases, with 15 bases left between them. Germline V gives CDR1 SQVTM, CDR2 ANQGSEA. A note on this clone: Its antigen remains unknown.

This TCR was recovered from an adult with an advanced solid tumor such as melanoma, head and neck, liver or kidney cancer. The sample here was CD4+ or CD8+ T cells sorted from blood, taken in a trial of the OX40 agonist ivuxolimab. The rearrangement uses TRBV29-1 and TRBJ2-3; either TRBD1 or TRBD2 may fit D (5 bases each). DNA for the CDR3: TGCAGCGTGCGACCCGGGGCTGGAGATACGCAGTATTTT. As protein: CSVRPGAGDTQYF.